The clone carrying this T cell receptor (beta chain) showed up just a few times. Its antigen is not known. This sample was taken from a study of T cell repertoires in cytomegalovirus infection. For the study at large: Researchers turned to recently identified HLA-C-restricted CMV epitopes as well as well-studied HLA-B-restricted ones. From public TCR beta signatures came an indication of both CMV infection and matching HLA type. General study results and limits: Predominance within the ex vivo response was attributable to HLA-C-restricted CMV-specific TCR beta clonotypes. Summed frequency of shared TCR beta families picked out CMV carriers who also had the relevant HLA.

The CDR3 consists of 16 residues. Germline CDR1 is MNHEY and CDR2 is SVGEGT. The V end was cut by 5 bases, the J end by 0 bases, with 14 bases between. TCRdb used MiXCR to reprocess the reads, holding one entry per CDR3 protein. The sample includes roughly 180,000 distinct CDR3 sequences, less than 25% of them seen just once. Sequences were derived from CD8+ T cells from cultured PBMCs, sampled from culture after CMV antigen stimulation. This receptor was taken from a human donor in good health (CMV status not recorded). Some clones in this sample may be carry-over from other donors' samples. The chain combines TRBV6-2 or TRBV6-3 with TRBJ1-3; D is possibly TRBD1 (6 bases). As DNA, the CDR3 is TGTGCCAGCAGTCGAGGGGGACACCTCTCTGGAAACACCATATATTTT. Protein: CASSRGGHLSGNTIYF.